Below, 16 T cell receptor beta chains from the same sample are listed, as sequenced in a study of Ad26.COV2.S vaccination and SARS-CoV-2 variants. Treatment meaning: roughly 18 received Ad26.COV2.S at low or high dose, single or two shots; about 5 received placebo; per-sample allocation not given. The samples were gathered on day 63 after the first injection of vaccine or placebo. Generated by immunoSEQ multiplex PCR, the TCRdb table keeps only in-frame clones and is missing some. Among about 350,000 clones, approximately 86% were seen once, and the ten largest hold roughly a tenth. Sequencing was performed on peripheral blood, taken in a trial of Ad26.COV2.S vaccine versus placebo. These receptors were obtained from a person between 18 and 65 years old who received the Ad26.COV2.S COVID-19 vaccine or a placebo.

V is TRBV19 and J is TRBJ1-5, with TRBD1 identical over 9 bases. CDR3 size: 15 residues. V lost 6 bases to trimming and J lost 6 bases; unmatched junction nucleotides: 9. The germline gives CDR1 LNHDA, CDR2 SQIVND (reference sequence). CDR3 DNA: TGTGCCAGTAGGACTCCGGGACAGGGTGGTCAGCCCCAGCATTTT. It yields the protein CASRTPGQGGQPQHF. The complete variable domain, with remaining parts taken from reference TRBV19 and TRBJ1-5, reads DGGITQSPKYLFRKEGQNVTLSCEQNLNHDAMYWYRQDPGQGLRLIYYSQIVNDFQKGDIAEGYSVSREKKESFPLTVTSAQKNPTAFYLCASRTPGQGGQPQHFGDGTRLSIL.

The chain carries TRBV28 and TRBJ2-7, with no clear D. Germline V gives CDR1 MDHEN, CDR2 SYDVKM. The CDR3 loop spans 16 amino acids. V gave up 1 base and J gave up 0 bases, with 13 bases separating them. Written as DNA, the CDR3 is TGTGCCAGCAGTTTATCGGCAGACACAAACTCCTACGAGCAGTACTTC. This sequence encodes CASSLSADTNSYEQYF.

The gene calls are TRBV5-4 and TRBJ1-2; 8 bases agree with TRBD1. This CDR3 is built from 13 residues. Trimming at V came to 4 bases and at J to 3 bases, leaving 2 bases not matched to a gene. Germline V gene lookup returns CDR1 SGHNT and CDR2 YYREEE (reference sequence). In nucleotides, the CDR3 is TGTGCCAGCAGCCCGACAGGGGACTATGGCTACACCTTC. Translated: CASSPTGDYGYTF.

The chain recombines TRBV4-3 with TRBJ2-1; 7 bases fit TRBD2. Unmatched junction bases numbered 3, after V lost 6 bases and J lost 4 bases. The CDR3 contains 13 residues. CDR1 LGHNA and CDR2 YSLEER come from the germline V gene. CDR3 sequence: CASSLGGYNEQFF. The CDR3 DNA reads TGCGCCAGCAGTCTGGGGGGGTACAATGAGCAGTTCTTC.

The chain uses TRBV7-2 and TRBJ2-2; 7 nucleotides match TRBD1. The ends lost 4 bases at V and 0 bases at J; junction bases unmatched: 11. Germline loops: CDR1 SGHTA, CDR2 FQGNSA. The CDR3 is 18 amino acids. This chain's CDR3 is CASSSPPSGTANTGELFF. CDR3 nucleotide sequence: TGTGCCAGCAGCTCCCCCCCATCCGGGACAGCGAACACCGGGGAGCTGTTTTTT.

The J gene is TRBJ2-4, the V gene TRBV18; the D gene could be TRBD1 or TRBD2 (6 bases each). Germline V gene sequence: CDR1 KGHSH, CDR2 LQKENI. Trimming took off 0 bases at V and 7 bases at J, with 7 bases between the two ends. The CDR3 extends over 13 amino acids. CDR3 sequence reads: CASSPPGGNIQYF. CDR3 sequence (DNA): TGTGCCAGCTCACCACCAGGGGGGAACATTCAGTACTTC.

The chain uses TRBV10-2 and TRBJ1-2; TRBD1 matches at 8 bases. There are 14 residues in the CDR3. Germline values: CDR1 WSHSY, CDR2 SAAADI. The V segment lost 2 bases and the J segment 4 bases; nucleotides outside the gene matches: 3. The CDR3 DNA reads TGCGCCAGCAGTGAGGCAGGGGGCGCCTATGGCTACACCTTC. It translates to CASSEAGGAYGYTF.

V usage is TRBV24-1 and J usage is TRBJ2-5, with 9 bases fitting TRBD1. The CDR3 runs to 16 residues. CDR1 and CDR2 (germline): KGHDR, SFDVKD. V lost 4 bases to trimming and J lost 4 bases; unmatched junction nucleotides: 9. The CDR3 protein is CATSEGTGGLAETQYF. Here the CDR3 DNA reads TGTGCCACCAGTGAGGGCACAGGGGGCCTCGCAGAGACCCAGTACTTC.

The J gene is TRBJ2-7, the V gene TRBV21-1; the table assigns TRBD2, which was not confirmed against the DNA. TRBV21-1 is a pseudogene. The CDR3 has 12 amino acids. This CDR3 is CASSLETYEQYF. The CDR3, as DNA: TGTGCCAGCTCACTAGAAACCTACGAGCAGTACTTC.

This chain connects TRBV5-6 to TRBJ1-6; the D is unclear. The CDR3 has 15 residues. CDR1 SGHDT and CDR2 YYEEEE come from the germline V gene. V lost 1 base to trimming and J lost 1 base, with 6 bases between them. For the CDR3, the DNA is TGTGCCAGCAGCTTGAGGGAGTCCTATAATTCACCCCTCCACTTT. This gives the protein CASSLRESYNSPLHF.

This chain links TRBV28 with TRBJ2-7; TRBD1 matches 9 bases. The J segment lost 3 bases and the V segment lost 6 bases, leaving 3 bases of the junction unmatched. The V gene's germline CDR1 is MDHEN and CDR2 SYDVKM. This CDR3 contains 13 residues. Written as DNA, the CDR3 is TGTGCCAGCAGGGGGACAGGGCGCTACGAGCAGTACTTC. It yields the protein CASRGTGRYEQYF.

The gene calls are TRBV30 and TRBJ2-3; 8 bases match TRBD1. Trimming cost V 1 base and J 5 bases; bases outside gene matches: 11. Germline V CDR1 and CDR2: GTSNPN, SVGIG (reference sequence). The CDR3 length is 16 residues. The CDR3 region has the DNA TGTGCCTGGAGTGGCCAGGGGGCTTGGAGGGGAGATACGCAGTATTTT. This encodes CAWSGQGAWRGDTQYF. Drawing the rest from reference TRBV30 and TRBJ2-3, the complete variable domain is SQTIHQWPATLVQPVGSPLSLECTVEGTSNPNLYWYRQAAGRGLQLLFYSVGIGQISSEVPQNLSASRPQDRQFILSSKKLLLSDSGFYLCAWSGQGAWRGDTQYFGPGTRLTVL.

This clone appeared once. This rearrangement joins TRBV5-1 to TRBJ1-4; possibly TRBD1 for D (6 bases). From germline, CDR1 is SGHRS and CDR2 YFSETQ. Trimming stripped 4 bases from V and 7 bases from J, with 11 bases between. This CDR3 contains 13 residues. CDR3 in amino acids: CASSEWTAEKLFF. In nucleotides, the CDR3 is TGCGCCAGCAGCGAATGGACAGCTGAAAAACTGTTTTTT. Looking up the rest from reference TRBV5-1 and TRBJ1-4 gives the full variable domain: KAGVTQTPRYLIKTRGQQVTLSCSPISGHRSVSWYQQTPGQGLQFLFEYFSETQRNKGNFPGRFSGRQFSNSRSEMNVSTLELGDSALYLCASSEWTAEKLFFGSGTQLSVL.

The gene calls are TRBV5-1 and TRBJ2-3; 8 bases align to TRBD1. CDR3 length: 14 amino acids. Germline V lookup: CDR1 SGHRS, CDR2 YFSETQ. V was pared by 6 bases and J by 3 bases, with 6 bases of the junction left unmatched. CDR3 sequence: CASKTQGATDTQYF. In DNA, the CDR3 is TGCGCCAGCAAGACTCAGGGGGCTACAGATACGCAGTATTTT.

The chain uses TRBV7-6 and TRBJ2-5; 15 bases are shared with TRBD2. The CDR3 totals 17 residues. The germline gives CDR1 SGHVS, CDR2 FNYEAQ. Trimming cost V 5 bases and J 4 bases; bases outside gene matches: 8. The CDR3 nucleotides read TGTGCCAGCAGCCCTCGGACTAGCGGGGGGGCCGGAGAGACCCAGTACTTC. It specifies CASSPRTSGGAGETQYF. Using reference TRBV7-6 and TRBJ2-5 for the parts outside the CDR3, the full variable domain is GAGVSQSPRYKVTKRGQDVALRCDPISGHVSLYWYRQALGQGPEFLTYFNYEAQQDKSGLPNDRFSAERPEGSISTLTIQRTEQRDSAMYRCASSPRTSGGAGETQYFGPGTRLLVL.

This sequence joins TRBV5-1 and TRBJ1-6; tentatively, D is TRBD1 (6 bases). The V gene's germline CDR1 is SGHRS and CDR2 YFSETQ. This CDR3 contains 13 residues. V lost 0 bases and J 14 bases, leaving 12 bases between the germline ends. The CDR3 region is CASSLEQGMALHF. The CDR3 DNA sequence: TGCGCCAGCAGCTTGGAACAGGGTATGGCCCTCCACTTT.